These T cell receptor beta chains were read from a single sample in a study of T cell responses to AZD1222 COVID-19 vaccine. This table comes from immunoSEQ multiplex PCR, and its TCRdb copy is limited to in-frame clones, with some not included. The repertoire consists of some 170,000 clones, with roughly nine tenths occurring once and the leading ten covering around 2.6%. The input for sequencing was peripheral blood, taken on day 0 of AZD1222 vaccination. These receptors were obtained from an adult in good health. The CDR3 runs from the conserved cysteine through the conserved F or W. Fields, in order: J gene, clone size, D gene, V gene, CDR3 DNA, CDR3 protein. A D gene is named only where the DNA matches it firmly. Clone size is given for some rows only: seen once, a few or many times, or a class if the clone is expanded.

J gene: TRBJ2-6; clone size: NA; D gene: NA; V gene: TRBV19; CDR3 DNA: TGTGCCAGTAGTACGGGACGGATCTCTGGGGCCAACGTCCTGACTTTC; CDR3 protein: CASSTGRISGANVLTF
J gene: TRBJ1-2; clone size: NA; D gene: NA; V gene: TRBV6-1; CDR3 DNA: TGTGCCAGCAGTGAAGTGTCCGGGGATGGCTACACCTTC; CDR3 protein: CASSEVSGDGYTF
J gene: TRBJ2-3; clone size: NA; D gene: NA; V gene: TRBV30; CDR3 DNA: TGTGCCTGGAGTACGGGCACAGATACGCAGTATTTT; CDR3 protein: CAWSTGTDTQYF
J gene: TRBJ1-4; clone size: NA; D gene: NA; V gene: TRBV5-1; CDR3 DNA: TGCGCCAGCAGCATTGGACGGCGGAATGAAAAACTGTTTTTT; CDR3 protein: CASSIGRRNEKLFF
J gene: TRBJ2-7; clone size: NA; D gene: TRBD2; V gene: TRBV4-1; CDR3 DNA: TGCGCCAGCAGCCAGTCGGGGGGCTACGAGCAGTACTTC; CDR3 protein: CASSQSGGYEQYF
J gene: TRBJ1-1; clone size: NA; D gene: NA; V gene: TRBV7-6; CDR3 DNA: TGTGCCAGCAGCTTGGGAACAGGGATGAACACTGAAGCTTTCTTT; CDR3 protein: CASSLGTGMNTEAFF
J gene: TRBJ2-1; clone size: NA; D gene: TRBD2; V gene: TRBV18; CDR3 DNA: TGTGCCAGCTCACTGGGAGCGGGAGGAGAAAATGAGCAGTTCTTC; CDR3 protein: CASSLGAGGENEQFF
J gene: TRBJ1-2; clone size: NA; D gene: TRBD1; V gene: TRBV7-9; CDR3 DNA: TGTGCCAGCAGAAAGACAGGGGGGGATGGCTACACCTTC; CDR3 protein: CASRKTGGDGYTF
J gene: TRBJ1-1; clone size: NA; D gene: NA; V gene: TRBV28; CDR3 DNA: TGTGCCAGCAGTTTCCAGGCCACCATGAACACTGAAGCTTTCTTT; CDR3 protein: CASSFQATMNTEAFF
J gene: TRBJ2-5; clone size: NA; D gene: NA; V gene: TRBV6-1; CDR3 DNA: TGTGCCAGCAGTGAAGCGGTAGGGGGGGGAGAGACCCAGTACTTC; CDR3 protein: CASSEAVGGGETQYF
J gene: TRBJ2-7; clone size: NA; D gene: NA; V gene: TRBV10-1; CDR3 DNA: TGCGCCAGCAGTGAGTCGAAGGGACTGGGGTACGAGCAGTACTTC; CDR3 protein: CASSESKGLGYEQYF
J gene: TRBJ1-3; clone size: NA; D gene: TRBD1; V gene: TRBV10-3; CDR3 DNA: TGTGCCATCAGTGATTTGGCGACAGGGTTGGGAAACACCATATATTTT; CDR3 protein: CAISDLATGLGNTIYF
J gene: TRBJ2-6; clone size: NA; D gene: NA; V gene: TRBV27; CDR3 DNA: TGTGCCAGCAGTTTATCTCGCTCTGGGGCCAACGTCCTGACTTTC; CDR3 protein: CASSLSRSGANVLTF
J gene: TRBJ2-3; clone size: NA; D gene: TRBD2; V gene: TRBV10-1; CDR3 DNA: TGCGCCAGCAGTGATCTAGCGGGACCAGGCACAGATACGCAGTATTTT; CDR3 protein: CASSDLAGPGTDTQYF
J gene: TRBJ2-5; clone size: NA; D gene: TRBD2; V gene: TRBV13; CDR3 DNA: TGTGCCAGCAGCTGGAGGACTAGCGGCCAAGAGACCCAGTACTTC; CDR3 protein: CASSWRTSGQETQYF
J gene: TRBJ1-6; clone size: NA; D gene: TRBD1; V gene: TRBV5-3; CDR3 DNA: TGTGCCAGAAGCTTGGTGGACAGGAATAATTCACCCCTCCACTTT; CDR3 protein: CARSLVDRNNSPLHF
J gene: TRBJ1-5; clone size: NA; D gene: NA; V gene: TRBV4-1; CDR3 DNA: TGCGCCAGCAGCCAGAGGACGGTAGACAATCAGCCCCAGCATTTT; CDR3 protein: CASSQRTVDNQPQHF
J gene: TRBJ2-7; clone size: once; D gene: NA; V gene: TRBV4-1; CDR3 DNA: TGCGCCAGCAGCCAAGTTTGGCAGGAGAGCTCCTACGAGCAGTACTTC; CDR3 protein: CASSQVWQESSYEQYF
J gene: TRBJ2-5; clone size: NA; D gene: NA; V gene: TRBV18; CDR3 DNA: TGTGCCAGCTCACCCGGGCTGGGAGAGACCCAGTACTTC; CDR3 protein: CASSPGLGETQYF
J gene: TRBJ2-7; clone size: NA; D gene: TRBD1; V gene: TRBV28; CDR3 DNA: TGTGCCAGCAGGCCCCTGGCAGGGGGTTACTACGAGCAGTACTTC; CDR3 protein: CASRPLAGGYYEQYF
J gene: TRBJ1-1; clone size: NA; D gene: TRBD1; V gene: TRBV6-5; CDR3 DNA: TGTGCCAGCAGAGGACAGGGTGTCACTGAAGCTTTCTTT; CDR3 protein: CASRGQGVTEAFF
J gene: TRBJ1-2; clone size: once; D gene: NA; V gene: TRBV7-9; CDR3 DNA: TGTGCCAGCAGCTTAGGAGGAGGGTCGGGCTACACCTTC; CDR3 protein: CASSLGGGSGYTF
J gene: TRBJ1-1; clone size: NA; D gene: NA; V gene: TRBV23-1; CDR3 DNA: TGCGCCAGCAGTCACCGGGCAGGGCGGAACACTGAAGCTTTCTTT; CDR3 protein: CASSHRAGRNTEAFF
J gene: TRBJ1-1; clone size: NA; D gene: NA; V gene: TRBV5-1; CDR3 DNA: TGCGCCAGCAGCTTGGCCCCGGGGCAGGTCACTGAAGCTTTCTTT; CDR3 protein: CASSLAPGQVTEAFF
J gene: TRBJ1-5; clone size: NA; D gene: NA; V gene: TRBV19; CDR3 DNA: TGTGCCAGTAGTATAAAACCAGGGGATGGACAGCCCCAGCATTTT; CDR3 protein: CASSIKPGDGQPQHF
J gene: TRBJ2-2; clone size: NA; D gene: NA; V gene: TRBV25-1; CDR3 DNA: TGTGCCAGCAGTGACACCGGGGAGCTGTTTTTT; CDR3 protein: CASSDTGELFF
J gene: TRBJ2-7; clone size: NA; D gene: NA; V gene: TRBV2; CDR3 DNA: TGTGCCAGCAGTGAAGCGGGAAGACCTTCCTACGAGCAGTACTTC; CDR3 protein: CASSEAGRPSYEQYF
J gene: TRBJ1-2; clone size: NA; D gene: NA; V gene: TRBV3-1/TRBV3-2; CDR3 DNA: TGTGCCAGCAGCCAAGGGCAGGGCGATGGCTACACCTTC; CDR3 protein: CASSQGQGDGYTF
J gene: TRBJ2-3; clone size: once; D gene: NA; V gene: TRBV5-1; CDR3 DNA: TGCGCCAGCAGCTTGGACAGGGCCACAGATACGCAGTATTTT; CDR3 protein: CASSLDRATDTQYF
J gene: TRBJ2-1; clone size: once; D gene: TRBD2; V gene: TRBV6-1; CDR3 DNA: TGTGCCAGCAGTGAAAGGGGTCCCGGGGGGGGGCTAGCGGGAGTAGCTTCGGTTGAGCAGTTCTTC; CDR3 protein: CASSERGPGGGLAGVASVEQFF
J gene: TRBJ1-1; clone size: once; D gene: NA; V gene: TRBV27; CDR3 DNA: TGTGCCAGCAGTTTATCGGTAGGGCTAGGACGCACTGAAGCTTTCTTT; CDR3 protein: CASSLSVGLGRTEAFF
J gene: TRBJ1-3; clone size: NA; D gene: NA; V gene: TRBV7-6; CDR3 DNA: TGTGCCAGCAGCTTAAGTTCTGGAAACACCATATATTTT; CDR3 protein: CASSLSSGNTIYF
J gene: TRBJ2-3; clone size: NA; D gene: TRBD2; V gene: TRBV15; CDR3 DNA: TGTGCCACGACCCGGGGACTAGAGGGTTTGGTTACGCAGTATTTT; CDR3 protein: CATTRGLEGLVTQYF
J gene: TRBJ1-1; clone size: NA; D gene: TRBD1; V gene: TRBV4-1; CDR3 DNA: TGCGCCAGCAGCCTCCGGGACAGGAACACTGAAGCTTTCTTT; CDR3 protein: CASSLRDRNTEAFF
J gene: TRBJ2-1; clone size: NA; D gene: TRBD1; V gene: TRBV9; CDR3 DNA: TGTGCCAGCAGCGTAGTGGCGGGACAGGGCGACAATGAGCAGTTCTTC; CDR3 protein: CASSVVAGQGDNEQFF
J gene: TRBJ1-1; clone size: NA; D gene: NA; V gene: TRBV19; CDR3 DNA: TGTGCCAGTAGTATTAAGGGGCCTAACACTGAAGCTTTCTTT; CDR3 protein: CASSIKGPNTEAFF
J gene: TRBJ1-1; clone size: NA; D gene: NA; V gene: TRBV5-6; CDR3 DNA: TGTGCCAGCAGCTTTTATAGGGCTGGACAGTGGAACACTGAAGCTTTCTTT; CDR3 protein: CASSFYRAGQWNTEAFF
J gene: TRBJ1-2; clone size: NA; D gene: TRBD1; V gene: TRBV9; CDR3 DNA: TGTGCCAGCAGCACAACAGGGGCAATATACTATGGCTACACCTTC; CDR3 protein: CASSTTGAIYYGYTF
J gene: TRBJ1-5; clone size: NA; D gene: NA; V gene: TRBV2; CDR3 DNA: TGTGCCAGCAGTGAGGGGAGTGCAAATCAGCCCCAGCATTTT; CDR3 protein: CASSEGSANQPQHF
J gene: TRBJ2-3; clone size: NA; D gene: TRBD1; V gene: TRBV6-4; CDR3 DNA: TGTGCCAGCAGTTCCGGGACAGGGGGAGGAGATACGCAGTATTTT; CDR3 protein: CASSSGTGGGDTQYF
J gene: TRBJ2-2; clone size: NA; D gene: NA; V gene: TRBV14; CDR3 DNA: TGTGCCAGCAGCCAAGATCCCCTGGGGGAGCTGTTTTTT; CDR3 protein: CASSQDPLGELFF
J gene: TRBJ2-1; clone size: NA; D gene: TRBD2; V gene: TRBV5-6; CDR3 DNA: TGTGCCAGCAGCTGGGGTCCGGGACTAGCGGGTGACGAGCAGTTCTTC; CDR3 protein: CASSWGPGLAGDEQFF